The clone carrying this T cell receptor (beta chain) was observed a few times. Its antigen is unknown. The data belong to a study of CD4+ T cells in melanoma. Study-wide results and limits: CD8+ T cell, macrophage and B cell function reportedly correlated with neoantigen-specific CD4+ T cells. In melanoma, neoantigen-specific CD4+ T cells reportedly differed in differentiation state.

Measured with immunoSEQ multiplex PCR; TCRdb has only the in-frame clones, and not every one. The sample lists 9,500 to 10,000 clones; roughly two thirds were seen once. Per the germline V gene, CDR1 is MNHEY and CDR2 is SVGAGI. J lost 7 bases, V lost 2 bases, and 4 bases had no gene match. The CDR3 covers 13 residues. This chain joins TRBV6-5 and TRBJ1-1, with 7 positions matching TRBD1. The sample taken for sequencing was cells from a culture (not recorded whether cultured in vitro). This clonotype was obtained from a human donor with melanoma. CDR3 sequence reads: CASSYRGQLEAFF. The CDR3 DNA follows: TGTGCCAGCAGTTACCGGGGACAGCTTGAAGCTTTCTTT.